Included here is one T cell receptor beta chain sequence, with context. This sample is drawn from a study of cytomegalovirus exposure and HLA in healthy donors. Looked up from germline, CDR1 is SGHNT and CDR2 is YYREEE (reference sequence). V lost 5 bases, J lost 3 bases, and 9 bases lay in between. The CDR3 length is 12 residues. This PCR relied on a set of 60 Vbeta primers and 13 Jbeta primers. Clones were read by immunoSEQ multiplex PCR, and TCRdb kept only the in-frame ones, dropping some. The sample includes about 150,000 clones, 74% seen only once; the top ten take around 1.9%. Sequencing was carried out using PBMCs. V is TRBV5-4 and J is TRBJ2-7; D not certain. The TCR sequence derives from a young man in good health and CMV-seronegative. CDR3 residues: CASSFEFYEQYF. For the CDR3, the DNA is TGTGCCAGCAGTTTCGAGTTCTACGAGCAGTACTTC.